Below, 20 T cell receptor beta chains from the same sample are listed, as sequenced in a study of beta chain features in type 1 diabetes. Points from the study as a whole: Significant though moderate, a shortening of TCRB CDR3s appeared in all four CD4+ subsets of Type 1 diabetes patients.

Expressed TCRB transcripts were sequenced because the isolated RNA had all been reverse transcribed beforehand. Assay: immunoSEQ multiplex PCR; the TCRdb copy retains only in-frame clones and omits some. The sample lists around 130,000 clones, roughly 10% occurring once. For these receptors, no antigen is known. Material: central memory CD4+ T cells from blood. The receptors derive from a man younger than 40 with type 1 diabetes.

The chain is built from TRBV19 and TRBJ1-2, with D possibly matching TRBD1 (5 bases). There are 13 residues in the CDR3. Trimming took 4 bases from V and 4 from J, leaving 10 bases between them. The germline V gene encodes CDR1 LNHDA and CDR2 SQIVND (reference sequence). CDR3 coding DNA: TGTGCCAGTAGTAGCCAGGGAAGCTATGGCTACACCTTC. Protein product: CASSSQGSYGYTF.

The chain has TRBV18 and TRBJ2-3; TRBD2 aligns across 7 bases. The CDR3 runs to 12 residues. V trimming: 2 bases; J trimming: 9 bases; junction bases outside the gene matches: 2. CDR1 is KGHSH, CDR2 LQKENI, per germline. The DNA for the CDR3 is TGTGCCAGCTCACCAGACGGGAGGACGCAGTATTTT. Encoded protein: CASSPDGRTQYF. The variable domain in full, with the rest retrieved from reference TRBV18 and TRBJ2-3, is NAGVMQNPRHLVRRRGQEARLRCSPMKGHSHVYWYRQLPEEGLKFMVYLQKENIIDESGMPKERFSAEFPKEGPSILRIQQVVRGDSAAYFCASSPDGRTQYFGPGTRLTVL.

Only a few counts were recorded for this clone. The chain joins TRBV7-2 to TRBJ2-2, with D uncertain. The V gene lost 3 bases and the J gene lost 7 bases, with 9 bases spanning the gap. The CDR3 loop spans 13 amino acids. In germline, CDR1 is SGHTA, CDR2 FQGNSA. The CDR3 loop is CASSFSEVGELFF. The CDR3 bases are TGTGCCAGCAGCTTCTCAGAGGTCGGGGAGCTGTTTTTT.

The chain uses TRBV30 and TRBJ2-5; 9 nucleotides line up with TRBD1. The DNA end is a closer match to TRBJ2-7, so the J assignment may be wrong. This CDR3 is 14 amino acids long. CDR1 is GTSNPN and CDR2 is SVGIG in the germline V gene (reference sequence). CDR3 amino acids: CAWGPGTGIYEQYF. DNA for the CDR3: TGTGCCTGGGGGCCGGGGACAGGGATTTACGAGCAGTACTTC.

The chain joins TRBV6-4 to TRBJ1-2; 7 nucleotides agree with TRBD1. The V gene's germline CDR1 is MRHNA and CDR2 SNTAGT. The CDR3 extends over 16 amino acids. J was trimmed by 7 bases and V by 6 bases; bases with no gene match: 17. Here the CDR3 DNA reads TGTGCCAGCAGGTTCCCACAGGGGTTTGTATCGGGTGGCTACACCTTC. Encoded protein: CASRFPQGFVSGGYTF.

This clone appeared a few times. This chain links TRBV6-1 with TRBJ2-5; maybe TRBD2 (6 bases). This CDR3 is built from 14 residues. Trimming pared 5 bases from V and 4 bases from J, leaving 14 bases between. The germline V gene encodes CDR1 MNHNS and CDR2 SASEGT. The CDR3, as DNA: TGTGCCAGCAGTAGAGACCCCGGGGGAGAGACCCAGTACTTC. It specifies CASSRDPGGETQYF.

The chain recombines TRBV5-6 with TRBJ1-2; no clear D. The CDR3 is 16 residues long. Germline V lookup: CDR1 SGHDT, CDR2 YYEEEE. V was clipped by 0 bases and J by 0 bases, with 12 bases between them. CDR3 nucleotide sequence: TGTGCCAGCAGCTTGGCGGGGAACGTTGCTAACTATGGCTACACCTTC. Translated, it gives CASSLAGNVANYGYTF.

This clone was observed a few times. J is TRBJ2-3 and V is TRBV5-6; weak D call: TRBD2 (5 bases). The ends were cut back, 0 bases at V and 1 base at J, with 15 bases in the middle. Per the germline V gene, CDR1 is SGHDT and CDR2 is YYEEEE. CDR3 length: 17 residues. The chain's CDR3 is CASSLVGGGPRTDTQYF. The CDR3 DNA sequence: TGTGCCAGCAGCTTGGTAGGCGGCGGGCCTCGCACAGATACGCAGTATTTT.

CDR3 sequence (DNA): TGTGCCAGCTCACCATCCCAGTCCAATGAGCAGTTCTTC. The encoded protein is CASSPSQSNEQFF. This chain links TRBV18 with TRBJ2-1; D uncertain. The CDR3 is 13 amino acids. Germline V gives CDR1 KGHSH, CDR2 LQKENI. V was trimmed by 2 bases and J by 6 bases, leaving 8 bases between them.

The chain combines TRBV18 with TRBJ2-3; 7 bases match TRBD1. After removal of 3 bases from V and 5 bases from J, the junction contained 8 bases not matched to a gene. Per germline, CDR1 KGHSH and CDR2 LQKENI. The length of the CDR3 is 15 residues. The CDR3 spells CASSPEQGLLDTQYF. The CDR3 bases are TGTGCCAGCTCACCGGAACAGGGGCTTTTAGATACGCAGTATTTT. The full variable domain, rest sourced from reference TRBV18 and TRBJ2-3, is NAGVMQNPRHLVRRRGQEARLRCSPMKGHSHVYWYRQLPEEGLKFMVYLQKENIIDESGMPKERFSAEFPKEGPSILRIQQVVRGDSAAYFCASSPEQGLLDTQYFGPGTRLTVL.

A few counts support this clone. The chain combines TRBV6-4 with TRBJ2-5; 12 bases match TRBD1. The ends lost 6 bases at V and 5 bases at J; junction bases unmatched: 13. This CDR3 has 17 amino acids. Germline V gives CDR1 MRHNA, CDR2 SNTAGT. CDR3 residues: CASSPNSGQGAGETQYF. The CDR3 nucleotides are TGTGCCAGCAGCCCTAACTCGGGACAGGGGGCGGGTGAGACCCAGTACTTC.

This clone came up a few times. The V gene is TRBV2, the J gene TRBJ1-2, with a tentative D call TRBD1 (5 bases). In germline, CDR1 is SNHLY, CDR2 FYNNEI. CDR3 length: 13 residues. Trimming removed 0 bases from V and 4 bases from J, with 6 bases in between. CDR3 region: CASSEARVYGYTF. For the CDR3, the DNA is TGTGCCAGCAGTGAAGCCAGGGTCTATGGCTACACCTTC.

This clone was counted between two and nine times. The chain has TRBV10-2 and TRBJ2-1, with 15 bases aligning to TRBD2. With V trimmed by 8 bases and J by 6 bases, 2 bases remained unmatched. This CDR3 is built from 14 residues. The germline V gene encodes CDR1 WSHSY and CDR2 SAAADI. The CDR3 loop reads CASGGLAGGNEQFF. CDR3 DNA sequence: TGCGCCAGCGGGGGACTAGCGGGGGGCAATGAGCAGTTCTTC.

This clone has a handful of counts. J is TRBJ1-2 and V is TRBV7-3; D possibly corresponds to TRBD1 (6 bases). This CDR3 spans 13 amino acids. Trimming removed 3 bases from V and 6 bases from J, with 11 bases in between. The germline V gene has CDR1 SGHTA and CDR2 FQGTGA. This CDR3 is CASSFDRSHGYTF. Here the CDR3 DNA reads TGTGCCAGCAGCTTCGACAGGTCGCATGGCTACACCTTC.

V is TRBV19 and J is TRBJ2-1, with 7 positions matching TRBD1. Germline V gene sequence: CDR1 LNHDA, CDR2 SQIVND (reference sequence). Germline trimming cut 5 bases from V and 8 bases from J; bases unmatched to any gene: 9. This CDR3 has 14 residues. The CDR3 protein is CASSLGQVFDEQFF. The DNA for the CDR3 is TGTGCCAGTAGTCTCGGACAGGTTTTCGATGAGCAGTTCTTC.

CDR3 bases: TGTGCCAGCAGTTACTTGGGGACAGGAAATGAAAAACTGTTTTTT. Translating it yields CASSYLGTGNEKLFF. This chain links TRBV6-5 with TRBJ1-4, with 8 nucleotides matching TRBD1. Germline V gene lookup returns CDR1 MNHEY and CDR2 SVGAGI. The CDR3 has 15 amino acids. J lost 5 bases, V lost 1 base, and 3 bases had no gene match.

This clone was seen only a few times. V is TRBV19 and J is TRBJ1-5; TRBD1 agrees at 11 bases. Per germline, CDR1 LNHDA and CDR2 SQIVND (reference sequence). V was clipped by 5 bases and J by 4 bases; unmatched bases: 1. CDR3 length: 14 amino acids. CDR3 nucleotide sequence: TGTGCCAGTAGTGGGACAGGGGGGAATCAGCCCCAGCATTTT. Translated: CASSGTGGNQPQHF.

V and J are TRBV7-2 and TRBJ1-5; D is uncertain. V lost 1 base and J 7 bases, leaving 8 bases between the germline ends. CDR1 SGHTA and CDR2 FQGNSA come from the germline V gene. The CDR3 has 13 residues. CDR3 bases: TGTGCCAGCAGCTTAGATGGGGAGCAGCCCCAGCATTTT. It yields the protein CASSLDGEQPQHF.

This clone was found a few times. The V and J genes are TRBV5-1 and TRBJ2-7, with 8 nucleotides matching TRBD1. V shed 3 bases, J shed 0 bases, and the junction held 8 bases outside the gene matches. The germline gives CDR1 SGHRS, CDR2 YFSETQ. The CDR3 has 16 amino acids. CDR3 coding DNA: TGCGCCAGCAGCTCCACCGGGACAGGAAACTCCTACGAGCAGTACTTC. This encodes CASSSTGTGNSYEQYF.

In its sample, this clone was seen a few times. This chain links TRBV7-3 with TRBJ2-1; 10 nucleotides align to TRBD2. Per the germline V gene, CDR1 is SGHTA and CDR2 is FQGTGA. The V and J ends lost 5 bases and 8 bases, in that order; junction bases with no gene match: 12. The CDR3 runs 16 residues. The CDR3 loop reads CASSPPGLAGEHEQFF. The CDR3 nucleotides read TGTGCCAGCAGCCCCCCGGGGCTAGCGGGGGAACATGAGCAGTTCTTC.